This T cell receptor (beta chain) came from a study of control samples from healthy donors and cancer patients. Per germline, CDR1 LGHDT and CDR2 YNNKEL (reference sequence). Trimming left V 1 base short and J 10 bases short, with 11 bases between. CDR3 length: 13 residues. Data came from immunoSEQ multiplex PCR; TCRdb stores just in-frame clones and leaves some out. The sample shows roughly 400,000 clones, 90% of them seen only once. This rearrangement joins TRBV3-1 (or the pseudogene TRBV3-2) to TRBJ2-1; D unclear. The source of this sequence is a man between 40 and 49 years old with head and neck cancer. The specimen was PBMCs. The CDR3: CASSQGAPLEQFF. CDR3 nucleotide sequence: TGTGCCAGCAGCCAAGGGGCCCCCCTCGAGCAGTTCTTC.